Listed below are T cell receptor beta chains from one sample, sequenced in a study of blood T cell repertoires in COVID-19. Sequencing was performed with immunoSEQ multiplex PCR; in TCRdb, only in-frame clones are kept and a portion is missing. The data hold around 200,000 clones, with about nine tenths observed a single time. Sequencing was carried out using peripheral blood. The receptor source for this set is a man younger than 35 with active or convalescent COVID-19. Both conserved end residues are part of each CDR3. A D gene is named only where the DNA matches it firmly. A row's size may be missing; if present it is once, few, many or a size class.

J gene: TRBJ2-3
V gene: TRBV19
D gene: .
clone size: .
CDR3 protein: CASSRAQSTDTQYF
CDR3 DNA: TGTGCCAGTAGTAGGGCCCAAAGCACAGATACGCAGTATTTT

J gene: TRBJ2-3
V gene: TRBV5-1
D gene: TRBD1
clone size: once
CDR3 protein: CASSRGTGDDTQYF
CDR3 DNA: TGCGCCAGCAGCAGGGGGACAGGGGACGATACGCAGTATTTT

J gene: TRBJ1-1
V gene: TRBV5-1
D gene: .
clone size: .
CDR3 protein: CASREFGGTEAFF
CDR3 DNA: TGCGCCAGCCGGGAGTTCGGGGGCACTGAAGCTTTCTTT

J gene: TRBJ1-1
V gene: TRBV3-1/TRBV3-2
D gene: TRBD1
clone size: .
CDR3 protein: CASSGSILGQGSAEAFF
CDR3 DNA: TGTGCCAGCAGCGGGTCAATTTTGGGACAGGGTTCCGCTGAAGCTTTCTTT

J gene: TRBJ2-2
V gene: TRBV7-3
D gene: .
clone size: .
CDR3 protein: CASSLSNGAQNTGELFF
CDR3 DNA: TGTGCCAGCAGCTTAAGTAATGGAGCCCAAAACACCGGGGAGCTGTTTTTT

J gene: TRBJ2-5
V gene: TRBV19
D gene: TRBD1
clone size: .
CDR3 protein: CASSIGVTGSQETQYF
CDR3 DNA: TGTGCCAGTAGTATAGGAGTGACAGGGTCCCAAGAGACCCAGTACTTC

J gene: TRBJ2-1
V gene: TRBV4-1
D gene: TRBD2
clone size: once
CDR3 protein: CASSQPGTSGNEQFF
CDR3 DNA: TGCGCCAGCAGCCAACCCGGGACTAGCGGTAATGAGCAGTTCTTC

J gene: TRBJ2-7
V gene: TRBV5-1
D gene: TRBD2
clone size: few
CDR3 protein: CASSPGTSGTYEQYF
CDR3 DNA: TGCGCCAGCAGCCCTGGGACTAGCGGTACCTACGAGCAGTACTTC

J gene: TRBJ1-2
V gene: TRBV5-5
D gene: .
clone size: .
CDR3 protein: CASSYSGQWDYGYTF
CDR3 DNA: TGTGCCAGCAGCTATTCAGGGCAATGGGACTATGGCTACACCTTC

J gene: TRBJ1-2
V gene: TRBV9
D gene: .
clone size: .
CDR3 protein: CASSSLPPGAYGYTF
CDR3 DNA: TGTGCCAGCAGCTCCCTTCCCCCAGGGGCCTATGGCTACACCTTC